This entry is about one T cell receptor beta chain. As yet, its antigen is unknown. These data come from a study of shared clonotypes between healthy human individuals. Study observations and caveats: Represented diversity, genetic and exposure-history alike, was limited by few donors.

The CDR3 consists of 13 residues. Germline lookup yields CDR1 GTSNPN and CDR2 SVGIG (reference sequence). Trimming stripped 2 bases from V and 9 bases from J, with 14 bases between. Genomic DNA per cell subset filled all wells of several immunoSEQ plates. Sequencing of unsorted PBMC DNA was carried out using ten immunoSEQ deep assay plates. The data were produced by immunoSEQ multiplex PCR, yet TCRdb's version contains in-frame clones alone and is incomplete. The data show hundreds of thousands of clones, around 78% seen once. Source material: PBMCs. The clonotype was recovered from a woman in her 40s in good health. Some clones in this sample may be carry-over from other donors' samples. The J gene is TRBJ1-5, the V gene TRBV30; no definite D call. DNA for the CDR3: TGTGCCTGGAGTCCCCGTTCGGATACGCCCCAGCATTTT. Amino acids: CAWSPRSDTPQHF.